This TCR beta chain derives from a study of blood T cell repertoires in COVID-19. The table came from immunoSEQ multiplex PCR; TCRdb's copy has only in-frame clones and leaves some out. The table records about 72,000 clones, 85% to 90% of them present only once. Concerning this clone: This sample also contains other DNA sequences that code for the same CDR3.

V was pared by 2 bases and J by 8 bases, with 12 bases between. The CDR3 covers 13 residues. Germline lookup yields CDR1 MNHNS and CDR2 SASEGT. The sequence was collected from a man between 70 and 80 years old with active or convalescent COVID-19. Sequenced material: peripheral blood. The rearrangement joins TRBV6-1 to TRBJ1-2; D might be TRBD1 (6 bases). The CDR3 spells CASSETGLGGYTF. In nucleotides, the CDR3 is TGTGCCAGCAGTGAAACAGGGCTGGGAGGCTACACCTTC.